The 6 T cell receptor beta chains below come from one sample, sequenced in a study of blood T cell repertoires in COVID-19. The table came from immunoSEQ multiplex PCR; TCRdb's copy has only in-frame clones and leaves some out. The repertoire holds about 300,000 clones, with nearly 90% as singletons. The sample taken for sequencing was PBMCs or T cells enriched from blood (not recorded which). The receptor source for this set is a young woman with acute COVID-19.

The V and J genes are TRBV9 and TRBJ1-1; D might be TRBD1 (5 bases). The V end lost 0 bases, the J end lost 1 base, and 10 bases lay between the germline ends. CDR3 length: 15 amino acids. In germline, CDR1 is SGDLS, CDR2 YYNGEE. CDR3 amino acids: CASSVAAQGNTEAFF. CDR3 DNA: TGTGCCAGCAGCGTAGCTGCCCAGGGGAACACTGAAGCTTTCTTT. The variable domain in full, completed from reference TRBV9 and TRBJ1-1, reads DSGVTQTPKHLITATGQRVTLRCSPRSGDLSVYWYQQSLDQGLQFLIQYYNGEERAKGNILERFSAQQFPDLHSELNLSSLELGDSALYFCASSVAAQGNTEAFFGQGTRLTVV.

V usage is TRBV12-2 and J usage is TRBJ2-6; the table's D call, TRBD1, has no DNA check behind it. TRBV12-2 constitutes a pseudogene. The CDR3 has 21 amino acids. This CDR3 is CASRLAGVSRDIVSGANVLTF. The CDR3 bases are TGTGCAAGTCGCTTAGCGGGGGTTTCCCGGGACATTGTCTCTGGGGCCAACGTCCTGACTTTC.

The CDR3 DNA reads TGTGCCAGCAGCTACCCCCGTGGCGGCGTGGATACGCAGTATTTT. Protein: CASSYPRGGVDTQYF. This chain connects TRBV6-5 to TRBJ2-3; D gene unclear. Trimming pared 6 bases from V and 6 bases from J, leaving 19 bases between. The CDR3 length is 15 residues. Germline CDR1 MNHEY, CDR2 SVGAGI.

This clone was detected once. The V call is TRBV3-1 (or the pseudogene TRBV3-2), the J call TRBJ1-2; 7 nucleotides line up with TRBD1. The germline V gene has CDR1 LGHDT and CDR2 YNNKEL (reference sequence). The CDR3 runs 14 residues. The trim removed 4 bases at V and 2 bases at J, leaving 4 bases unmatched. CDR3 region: CASSLQTGNYGYTF. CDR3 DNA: TGTGCCAGCAGCCTCCAGACAGGGAACTATGGCTACACCTTC.

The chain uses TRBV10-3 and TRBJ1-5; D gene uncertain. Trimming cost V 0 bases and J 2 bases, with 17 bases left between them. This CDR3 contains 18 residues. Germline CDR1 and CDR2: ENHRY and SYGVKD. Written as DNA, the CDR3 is TGTGCCATCAGTGAGTCTTGGAGTGGCTGGATGGGCAATCAGCCCCAGCATTTT. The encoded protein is CAISESWSGWMGNQPQHF.

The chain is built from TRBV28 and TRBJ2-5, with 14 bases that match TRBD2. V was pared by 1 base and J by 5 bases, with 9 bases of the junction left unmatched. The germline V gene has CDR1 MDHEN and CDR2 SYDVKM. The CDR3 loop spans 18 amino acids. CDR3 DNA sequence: TGTGCCAGCAGTTTATCCAGACTAGCGGGAGGGCCGGGCGAGACCCAGTACTTC. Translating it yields CASSLSRLAGGPGETQYF.